The text below deals with one T cell receptor (beta chain). What it recognizes is unknown. These data come from a study of CXCR3-negative and CXCR3-positive naive CD8 T cells. In the study overall: Roughly 1.5 +/- 0.3 million TRB reads came from each library, giving about 150 million in total. General observations from the study: Naive cells positive for CXCR3 carried more hydrophobic TRB CDR3s than CXCR3-negative ones.

The germline V gene encodes CDR1 SGHTA and CDR2 FQGNSA. This CDR3 is 15 amino acids long. With UMI labels, 5' RACE was used to prepare the TRB cDNA libraries. TCRdb reprocessed the 5' RACE reads, with one entry per CDR3 protein and no DNA. The listing contains about 63,000 distinct CDR3 sequences. The sequence was collected from a human donor in good health. Some clones in this sample may be carry-over from other donors' samples. The V and J genes are TRBV7-2 and TRBJ2-1; lacking DNA, the TRBD1 call made by TCRdb goes unchecked. Input material: naive CXCR3+ CD8+ T cells from blood. Subset in this sample: CD45RO-CCR7+CD27+CD95- naive CD8+ T cells expressing CXCR3 (TNR3+). The CDR3 loop reads CASSRRTGGYNEQFF.